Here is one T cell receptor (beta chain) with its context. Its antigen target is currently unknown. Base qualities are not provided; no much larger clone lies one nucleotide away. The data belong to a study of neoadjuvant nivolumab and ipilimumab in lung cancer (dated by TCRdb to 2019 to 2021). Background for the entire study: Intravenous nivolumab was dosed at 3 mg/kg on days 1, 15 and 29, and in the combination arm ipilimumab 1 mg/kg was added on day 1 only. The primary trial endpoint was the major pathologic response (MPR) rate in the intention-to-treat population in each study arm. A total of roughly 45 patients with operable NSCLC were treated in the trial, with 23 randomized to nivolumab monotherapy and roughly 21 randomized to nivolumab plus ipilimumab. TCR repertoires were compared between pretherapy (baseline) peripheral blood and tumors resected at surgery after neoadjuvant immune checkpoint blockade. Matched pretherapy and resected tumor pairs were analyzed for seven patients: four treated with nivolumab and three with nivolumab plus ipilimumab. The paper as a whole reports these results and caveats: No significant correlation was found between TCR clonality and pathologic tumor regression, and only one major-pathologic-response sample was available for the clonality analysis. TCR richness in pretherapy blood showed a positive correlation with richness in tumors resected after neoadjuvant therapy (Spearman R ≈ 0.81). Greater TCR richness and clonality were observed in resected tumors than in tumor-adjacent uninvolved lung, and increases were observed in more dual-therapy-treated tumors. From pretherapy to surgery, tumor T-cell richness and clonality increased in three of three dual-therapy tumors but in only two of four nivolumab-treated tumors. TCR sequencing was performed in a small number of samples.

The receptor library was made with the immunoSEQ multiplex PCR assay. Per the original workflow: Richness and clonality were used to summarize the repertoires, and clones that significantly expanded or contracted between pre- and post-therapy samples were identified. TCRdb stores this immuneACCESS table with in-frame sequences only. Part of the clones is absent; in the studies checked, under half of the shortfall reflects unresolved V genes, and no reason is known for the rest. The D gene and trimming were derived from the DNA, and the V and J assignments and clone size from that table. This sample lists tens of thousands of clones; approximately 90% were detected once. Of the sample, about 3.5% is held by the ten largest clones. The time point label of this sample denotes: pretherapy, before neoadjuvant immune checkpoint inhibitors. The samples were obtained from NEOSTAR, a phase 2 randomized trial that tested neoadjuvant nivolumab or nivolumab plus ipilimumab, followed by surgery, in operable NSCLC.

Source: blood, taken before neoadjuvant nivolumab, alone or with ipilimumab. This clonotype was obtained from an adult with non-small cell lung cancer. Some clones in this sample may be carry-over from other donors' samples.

The CDR3 protein is CASSLGAGGSYGYTF. DNA sequence: TGTGCCAGCAGCTTAGGGGCAGGGGGATCCTATGGCTACACCTTC. The rearranged chain carries TRBV7-9 and TRBJ1-2, with 7 bases in between that match TRBD1. V and J are trimmed by 1 base and 4 bases, and the gene matches miss 6 bases of the junction. CDR1 SEHNR and CDR2 FQNEAQ are derived from the germline V gene (reference sequence). From the cysteine through the phenylalanine, the CDR3 covers 15 amino acids. Only the CDR3 region is kept as DNA, spanning 45 bases read in frame from base 1.